These T cell receptor beta chains were read from a single sample in a study of a mutant IDH1 vaccine in newly diagnosed glioma. Antigens of these TCRs are unknown. TCRdb keeps only in-frame clones here, not all; method: immunoSEQ multiplex PCR. The sample holds 110,000 or so clones, almost 90% seen once. The sequences come from PBMCs, collected from a glioma patient whose treatment included an IDH1 peptide vaccine. The receptors derive from a woman aged 45-60 years with glioma. Both conserved end residues are part of each CDR3. A D gene is named only where the DNA matches it firmly. Clone size is given for some rows only: seen once, a few or many times, or a class if the clone is expanded.

V: TRBV10-3
D: -
J: TRBJ1-1
size: -
DNA: TGTGCCAGCAGTGAGGAGTTCCGGCGGGCTTTCTTT
CDR3: CASSEEFRRAFF

V: TRBV5-1
D: TRBD2
J: TRBJ2-7
size: -
DNA: TGCGCCAGCAGCGCCGTCGCGGGGGGCCCCTACGAGCAGTACTTC
CDR3: CASSAVAGGPYEQYF

V: TRBV27
D: TRBD2
J: TRBJ2-1
size: -
DNA: TGTGCCAGCAGTTTAAGAAGCGGGAGGGTGTATGAGCAGTTCTTC
CDR3: CASSLRSGRVYEQFF

V: TRBV30
D: -
J: TRBJ1-5
size: -
DNA: TGTGCCTGGAGCCGCACAGGGAATAGTCAGCCCCAGCATTTT
CDR3: CAWSRTGNSQPQHF

V: TRBV30
D: -
J: TRBJ2-1
size: -
DNA: TGTGCCTGGAGTGTAGGCCCCAAGCAGTTCTTC
CDR3: CAWSVGPKQFF

V: TRBV5-1
D: TRBD1
J: TRBJ2-1
size: -
DNA: TGCGCCAGGAAACGCCGGGACAGGGTATCAAATGAGCAGTTCTTC
CDR3: CARKRRDRVSNEQFF

V: TRBV7-2
D: -
J: TRBJ1-1
size: once
DNA: TGTGCCAGCAGCTCGATCGGGGGACCGCGGATTACTGAAGCTTTCTTT
CDR3: CASSSIGGPRITEAFF

V: TRBV6-5
D: -
J: TRBJ2-3
size: once
DNA: TGTGCCAGCAGTTACTCGGGGGTAGATACGCAGTATTTT
CDR3: CASSYSGVDTQYF

V: TRBV18
D: -
J: TRBJ1-2
size: -
DNA: TGTGCCAGCTCACCGGGGGGGTCCTATGGCTACACCTTC
CDR3: CASSPGGSYGYTF

V: TRBV19
D: -
J: TRBJ2-7
size: -
DNA: TGTGCCAGTAGTATAGATTGGCAGGGAACCCCCTACGAGCAGTACTTC
CDR3: CASSIDWQGTPYEQYF

V: TRBV5-1
D: -
J: TRBJ2-7
size: -
DNA: TGCGCCAGCCGCCTGCGGCTTACGGGAGATTACGAGCAGTACTTC
CDR3: CASRLRLTGDYEQYF

V: TRBV11-2
D: TRBD1
J: TRBJ2-1
size: -
DNA: TGTGCCAGCAGCACCAGGACAGGTGTGAGCTCCTACAATGAGCAGTTCTTC
CDR3: CASSTRTGVSSYNEQFF

V: TRBV4-2
D: -
J: TRBJ1-4
size: -
DNA: TGTGCCAGCAGCCAAGATCGGGGGAATGAAAAACTGTTTTTT
CDR3: CASSQDRGNEKLFF

V: TRBV6-6
D: -
J: TRBJ1-6
size: -
DNA: TGTGCCAGCAGTTACCAGGGACTGGGTAATTCACCCCTCCACTTT
CDR3: CASSYQGLGNSPLHF

V: TRBV6-5
D: -
J: TRBJ2-7
size: -
DNA: TGTGCCAGCAGAGCCGGGACTCAGGGCGAGCAGTACTTC
CDR3: CASRAGTQGEQYF

V: TRBV7-9
D: -
J: TRBJ1-1
size: -
DNA: TGTGCCAGCAGCTACTTAAAAACTGAAGCTTTCTTT
CDR3: CASSYLKTEAFF

V: TRBV9
D: -
J: TRBJ2-3
size: -
DNA: TGTGCCAGCAGCGTAGGGGTGGGCCCGAGCACAGATACGCAGTATTTT
CDR3: CASSVGVGPSTDTQYF

V: TRBV7-9
D: TRBD2
J: TRBJ2-7
size: once
DNA: TGTGCCAGCAGCCAGACTAGCGGGAGCTCCTACGAGCAGTACTTC
CDR3: CASSQTSGSSYEQYF

V: TRBV7-9
D: -
J: TRBJ2-7
size: -
DNA: TGTGCCAGCAGCTCCCCCCGTGGTGGGGGGAGTTTCCACGAGCAGTACTTC
CDR3: CASSSPRGGGSFHEQYF

V: TRBV28
D: -
J: TRBJ2-7
size: -
DNA: TGTGCCAGCAGTTTGCCAGGGGCTATGGAGCAGTACTTC
CDR3: CASSLPGAMEQYF

V: TRBV5-1
D: TRBD1
J: TRBJ1-1
size: -
DNA: TGCGCCAGCAGCCAGTCGACAGGGATGAACACTGAAGCTTTCTTT
CDR3: CASSQSTGMNTEAFF

V: TRBV10-3
D: TRBD1
J: TRBJ1-1
size: -
DNA: TGTGCCATCACGGGACAGGGAAGGGGCACTGAAGCTTTCTTT
CDR3: CAITGQGRGTEAFF

V: TRBV7-9
D: TRBD2
J: TRBJ2-1
size: -
DNA: TGTGCCAGCAGCTCCCCTAGCGGGAGGGAGGGCAATGAGCAGTTCTTC
CDR3: CASSSPSGREGNEQFF

V: TRBV29-1
D: TRBD2
J: TRBJ2-2
size: -
DNA: TGCAGCGCCTTGACTAGCGGGAGCACCGGGGAGCTGTTTTTT
CDR3: CSALTSGSTGELFF

V: TRBV5-1
D: -
J: TRBJ2-5
size: few
DNA: TGCGCCAGCAGCTTAGCGGACAGAGTTCAAGAGACCCAGTACTTC
CDR3: CASSLADRVQETQYF

V: TRBV7-8
D: -
J: TRBJ2-3
size: -
DNA: TGTGCCAGCAGCGCCACAGATACGCAGTATTTT
CDR3: CASSATDTQYF

V: TRBV28
D: -
J: TRBJ1-4
size: -
DNA: TGTGCCAGCAGTTTAAGGGGAGGGAGGGGTGAAAAACTGTTTTTT
CDR3: CASSLRGGRGEKLFF